What follows are 6 T cell receptor beta chains derived from one specimen sequenced in a study of shared clonotypes between healthy human individuals (dated by TCRdb to about 2020). Libraries were constructed by the immunoSEQ multiplex PCR assay. TCRdb obtained this table from immuneACCESS and retained in-frame rearrangements with V and J assigned. These tables miss some clones; where compared with another copy, unresolved V genes account for less than half of the shortfall, and the remainder is unexplained. This sample comprises hundreds of thousands of clones, 55% to 85% of them detected only once. The ten largest clones capture 1.5% to 2% of the sample. The sequenced sample was memory CD4+ T cells sorted from blood. The sample's cell subset or site label is to be understood as: CD45RA-negative fraction. Every receptor here comes from a woman in her twenties or thirties in good health.

The V call is TRBV13, the J call TRBJ2-2; no definite D call. The CDR3 consists of 14 residues. Germline CDR1 is PRHDT and CDR2 is FYEKMQ (reference sequence). Deletions cut 5 bases from V and 1 base from J, with 8 bases between. Here the CDR3 DNA reads TGTGCCAGCAGCGTGGACCAGAACACCGGGGAGCTGTTTTTT. Encoded protein: CASSVDQNTGELFF.

V is TRBV5-4 and J is TRBJ1-1, with 8 nucleotides matching TRBD1. V shed 4 bases and J 2 bases; nucleotides not matched to a gene: 7. CDR3 length equals 15 residues. Germline V lookup: CDR1 SGHNT, CDR2 YYREEE (reference sequence). CDR3 sequence: CASSTGQGLNTEAFF. The CDR3 bases are TGTGCCAGCAGCACCGGACAGGGCTTAAACACTGAAGCTTTCTTT.

This chain links TRBV27 with TRBJ1-1; D gene ambiguous. V shed 2 bases and J shed 1 base, with 8 bases lying between them. CDR3 length: 14 amino acids. Germline CDR1 is MNHEY and CDR2 is SMNVEV (reference sequence). CDR3 bases: TGTGCCAGCAGTTTAGGTCAGCAGAACACTGAAGCTTTCTTT. Translating gives CASSLGQQNTEAFF.

V gene TRBV15 combines with J gene TRBJ2-7, with 9 positions matching TRBD1. The length of the CDR3 is 15 residues. Trimming took 5 bases from V and 1 from J; bases not matched to a gene: 6. The V gene's germline CDR1 is LNHNV and CDR2 YYDKDF (reference sequence). CDR3 nucleotide sequence: TGTGCCACCAGCCGAGCCGGGACAGGGTCCTACGAGCAGTACTTC. Encoded protein: CATSRAGTGSYEQYF.

This clone turned up a few times. This chain joins TRBV28 and TRBJ1-1; a possible D gene is TRBD1 (5 bases). CDR1 is MDHEN and CDR2 is SYDVKM in the germline V gene. This CDR3 is built from 14 residues. Between the trimmed V and J ends, which lost 7 bases and 9 bases, there was a span of 21 bases. CDR3 nucleotide sequence: TGTGCCAGCACCTCAGCCGCCGGGACGATAAAAGCTTTCTTT. Translating it yields CASTSAAGTIKAFF.

This chain connects TRBV5-1 to TRBJ2-5; D unresolved. Between the trimmed V and J ends, which lost 4 bases and 2 bases, there was a span of 9 bases. This CDR3 has 13 residues. The germline V gene has CDR1 SGHRS and CDR2 YFSETQ. The CDR3 sequence is CASSGGSQETQYF. CDR3 nucleotide sequence: TGCGCCAGCAGCGGCGGATCACAAGAGACCCAGTACTTC. Together with reference TRBV5-1 and TRBJ2-5, the CDR3 gives the full variable domain: KAGVTQTPRYLIKTRGQQVTLSCSPISGHRSVSWYQQTPGQGLQFLFEYFSETQRNKGNFPGRFSGRQFSNSRSEMNVSTLELGDSALYLCASSGGSQETQYFGPGTRLLVL.